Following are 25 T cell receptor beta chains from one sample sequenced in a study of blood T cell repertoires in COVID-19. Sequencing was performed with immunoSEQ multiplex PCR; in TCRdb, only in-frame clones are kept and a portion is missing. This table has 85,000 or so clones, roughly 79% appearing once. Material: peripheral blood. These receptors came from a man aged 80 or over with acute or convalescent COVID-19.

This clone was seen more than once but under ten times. The DNA of the CDR3 is TGTGCCAGCAGCCAAGATGGGCCGAAATTGAATAGTGTGGCTTTCTTT. The encoded protein is CASSQDGPKLNSVAFF. This chain connects TRBV4-2 to TRBJ1-1; no clear D gene. The CDR3 loop spans 16 amino acids. The V end was cut by 0 bases, the J end by 11 bases, with 22 bases between. Germline assignment: CDR1 LGHNA and CDR2 YNFKEQ.

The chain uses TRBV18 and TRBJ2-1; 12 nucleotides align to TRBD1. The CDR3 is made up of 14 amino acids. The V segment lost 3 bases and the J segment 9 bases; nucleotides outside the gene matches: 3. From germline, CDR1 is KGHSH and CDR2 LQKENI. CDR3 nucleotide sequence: TGTGCCAGCTCACCGGGACAGGGGGCGGTTGAGCAGTTCTTC. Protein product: CASSPGQGAVEQFF.

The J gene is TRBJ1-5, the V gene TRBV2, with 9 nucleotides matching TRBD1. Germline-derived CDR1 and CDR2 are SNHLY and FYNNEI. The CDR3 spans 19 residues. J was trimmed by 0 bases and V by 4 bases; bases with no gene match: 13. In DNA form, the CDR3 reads TGTGCCAGCAGTGCTACCGGGACAGGGTGGGGATATAGCAATCAGCCCCAGCATTTT. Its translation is CASSATGTGWGYSNQPQHF.

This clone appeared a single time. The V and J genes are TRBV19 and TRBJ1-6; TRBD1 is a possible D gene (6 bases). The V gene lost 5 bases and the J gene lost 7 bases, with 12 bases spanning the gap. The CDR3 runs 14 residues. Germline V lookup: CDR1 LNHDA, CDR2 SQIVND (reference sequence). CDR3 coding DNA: TGTGCCAGTAGTCCCTCCAGGGGAAATTCACCCCTCCACTTT. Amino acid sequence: CASSPSRGNSPLHF.

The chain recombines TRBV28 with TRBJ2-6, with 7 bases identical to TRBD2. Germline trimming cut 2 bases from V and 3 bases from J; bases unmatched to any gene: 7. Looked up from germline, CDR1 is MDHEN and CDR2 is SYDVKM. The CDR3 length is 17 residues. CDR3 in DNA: TGTGCCAGCAGTTTAAGGGGAGGGTTTGGTGGGGCCAACGTCCTGACTTTC. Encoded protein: CASSLRGGFGGANVLTF.

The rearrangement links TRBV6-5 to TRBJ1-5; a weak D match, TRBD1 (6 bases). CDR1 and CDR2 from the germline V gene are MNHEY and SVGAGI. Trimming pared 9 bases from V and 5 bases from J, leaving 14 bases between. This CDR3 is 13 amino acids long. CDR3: CASLWTDDQPQHF. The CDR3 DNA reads TGTGCCAGTTTATGGACAGATGATCAGCCCCAGCATTTT.

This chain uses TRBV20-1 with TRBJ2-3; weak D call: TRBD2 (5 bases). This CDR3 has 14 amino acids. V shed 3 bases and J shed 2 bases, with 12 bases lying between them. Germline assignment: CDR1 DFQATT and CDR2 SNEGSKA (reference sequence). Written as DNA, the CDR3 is TGCAGTGCTAGTCCGCGGGTATACACAGATACGCAGTATTTT. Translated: CSASPRVYTDTQYF.

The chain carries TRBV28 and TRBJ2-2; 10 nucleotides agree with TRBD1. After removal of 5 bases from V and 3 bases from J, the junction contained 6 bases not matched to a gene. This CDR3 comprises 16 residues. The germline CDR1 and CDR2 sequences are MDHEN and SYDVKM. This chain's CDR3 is CASSLSGTGDTGELFF. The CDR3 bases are TGTGCCAGCAGTCTATCCGGGACAGGGGACACCGGGGAGCTGTTTTTT.

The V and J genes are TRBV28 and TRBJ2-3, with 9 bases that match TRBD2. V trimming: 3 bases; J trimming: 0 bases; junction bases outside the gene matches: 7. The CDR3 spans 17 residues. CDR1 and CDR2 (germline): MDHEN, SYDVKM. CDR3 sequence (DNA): TGTGCCAGCAGTTTTGCGGGGGGGATCTCAAGCACAGATACGCAGTATTTT. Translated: CASSFAGGISSTDTQYF.

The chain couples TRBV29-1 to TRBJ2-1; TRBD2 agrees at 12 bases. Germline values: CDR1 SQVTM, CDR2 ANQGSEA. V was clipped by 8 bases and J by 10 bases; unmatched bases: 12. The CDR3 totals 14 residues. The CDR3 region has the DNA TGCAGCCTCCGGACTAGCGGGAATTTGGGCGAGCAGTTCTTC. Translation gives CSLRTSGNLGEQFF.

CDR3 in amino acids: CASSAGASTDTQYF. The CDR3 DNA reads as TGTGCCAGCAGCGCAGGGGCTAGCACAGATACGCAGTATTTT. V gene TRBV9 combines with J gene TRBJ2-3; weak D call: TRBD1 (6 bases). V dropped 3 bases and J dropped 0 bases, with 8 bases sitting between them. From germline, CDR1 is SGDLS and CDR2 YYNGEE. This CDR3 comprises 14 residues.

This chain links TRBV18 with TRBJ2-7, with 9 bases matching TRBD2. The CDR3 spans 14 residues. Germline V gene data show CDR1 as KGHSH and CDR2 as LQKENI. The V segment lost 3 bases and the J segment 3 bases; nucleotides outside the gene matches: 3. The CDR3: CASSPPSGDYEQYF. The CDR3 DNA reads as TGTGCCAGCTCACCCCCTAGCGGGGACTACGAGCAGTACTTC.

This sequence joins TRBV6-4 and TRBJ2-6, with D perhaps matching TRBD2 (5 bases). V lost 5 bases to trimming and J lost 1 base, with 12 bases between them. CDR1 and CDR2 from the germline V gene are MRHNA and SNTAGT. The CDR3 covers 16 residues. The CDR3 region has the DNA TGTGCCAGCAGTTTGGGGAGTGGTTCTGGGGCCAACGTCCTGACTTTC. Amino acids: CASSLGSGSGANVLTF.

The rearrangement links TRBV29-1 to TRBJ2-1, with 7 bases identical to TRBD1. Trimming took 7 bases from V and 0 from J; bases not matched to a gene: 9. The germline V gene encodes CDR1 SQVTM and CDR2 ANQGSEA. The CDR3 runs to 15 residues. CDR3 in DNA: TGCAGCGCAAAAAGGGACAGAGACTCCTACAATGAGCAGTTCTTC. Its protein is CSAKRDRDSYNEQFF.

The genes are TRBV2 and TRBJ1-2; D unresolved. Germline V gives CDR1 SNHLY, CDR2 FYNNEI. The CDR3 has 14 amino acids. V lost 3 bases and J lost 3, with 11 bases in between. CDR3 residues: CASSDNPGYYGYTF. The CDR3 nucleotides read TGTGCCAGCAGTGATAATCCGGGTTACTATGGCTACACCTTC.

The chain's CDR3 is CSVRAGGPNNEQFF. CDR3 nucleotides: TGCAGCGTTAGGGCAGGGGGCCCTAACAATGAGCAGTTCTTC. The chain joins TRBV29-1 to TRBJ2-1; 8 positions match TRBD1. Germline CDR1 reads SQVTM; CDR2 reads ANQGSEA. The V and J ends lost 5 bases and 5 bases, in that order; junction bases with no gene match: 8. This CDR3 is built from 14 residues.

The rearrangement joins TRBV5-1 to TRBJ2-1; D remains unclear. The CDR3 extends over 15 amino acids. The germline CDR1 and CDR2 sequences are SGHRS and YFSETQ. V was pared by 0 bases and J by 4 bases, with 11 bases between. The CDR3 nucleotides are TGCGCCAGCAGCTTGGCCGGAGTCAGATACAATGAGCAGTTCTTC. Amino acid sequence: CASSLAGVRYNEQFF. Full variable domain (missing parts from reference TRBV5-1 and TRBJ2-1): KAGVTQTPRYLIKTRGQQVTLSCSPISGHRSVSWYQQTPGQGLQFLFEYFSETQRNKGNFPGRFSGRQFSNSRSEMNVSTLELGDSALYLCASSLAGVRYNEQFFGPGTRLTVL.

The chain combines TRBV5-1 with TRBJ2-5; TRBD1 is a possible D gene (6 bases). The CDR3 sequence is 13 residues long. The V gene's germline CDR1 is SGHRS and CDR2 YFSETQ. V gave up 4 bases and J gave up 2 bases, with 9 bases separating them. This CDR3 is CASSRGQQETQYF. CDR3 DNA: TGCGCCAGCAGCCGGGGACAACAAGAGACCCAGTACTTC.

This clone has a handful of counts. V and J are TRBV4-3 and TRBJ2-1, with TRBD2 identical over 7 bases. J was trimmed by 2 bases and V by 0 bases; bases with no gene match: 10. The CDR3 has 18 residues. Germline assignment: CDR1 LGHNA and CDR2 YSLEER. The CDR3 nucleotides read TGCGCCAGCAGCCAAGAAGGTGGGAGGGCCCTCCCCTACAATGAGCAGTTCTTC. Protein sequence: CASSQEGGRALPYNEQFF.

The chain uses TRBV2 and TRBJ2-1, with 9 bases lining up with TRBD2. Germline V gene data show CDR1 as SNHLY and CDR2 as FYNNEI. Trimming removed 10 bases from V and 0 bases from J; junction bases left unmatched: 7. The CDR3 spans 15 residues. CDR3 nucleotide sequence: TGTGCCACCCAGCGGGAGGCAAGCTCCTACAATGAGCAGTTCTTC. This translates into CATQREASSYNEQFF.

CDR3: CASSPLQGNTEAFF. As DNA, the CDR3 is TGCGCCAGCAGCCCGCTACAGGGGAACACTGAAGCTTTCTTT. The V call is TRBV5-1, the J call TRBJ1-1, with TRBD1 as a possible D gene (6 bases). Germline V lookup: CDR1 SGHRS, CDR2 YFSETQ. The CDR3 length is 14 residues. Deletions cut 4 bases from V and 1 base from J, with 11 bases between. The whole variable domain, remainder taken from reference TRBV5-1 and TRBJ1-1, is KAGVTQTPRYLIKTRGQQVTLSCSPISGHRSVSWYQQTPGQGLQFLFEYFSETQRNKGNFPGRFSGRQFSNSRSEMNVSTLELGDSALYLCASSPLQGNTEAFFGQGTRLTVV.

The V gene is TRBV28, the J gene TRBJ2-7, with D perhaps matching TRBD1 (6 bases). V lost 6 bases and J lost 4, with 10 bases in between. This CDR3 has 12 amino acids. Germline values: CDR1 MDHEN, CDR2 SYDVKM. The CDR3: CASRSQGYEQYF. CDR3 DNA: TGTGCCAGCAGATCTCAGGGGTACGAGCAGTACTTC. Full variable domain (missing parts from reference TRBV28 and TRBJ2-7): DVKVTQSSRYLVKRTGEKVFLECVQDMDHENMFWYRQDPGLGLRLIYFSYDVKMKEKGDIPEGYSVSREKKERFSLILESASTNQTSMYLCASRSQGYEQYFGPGTRLTVT.

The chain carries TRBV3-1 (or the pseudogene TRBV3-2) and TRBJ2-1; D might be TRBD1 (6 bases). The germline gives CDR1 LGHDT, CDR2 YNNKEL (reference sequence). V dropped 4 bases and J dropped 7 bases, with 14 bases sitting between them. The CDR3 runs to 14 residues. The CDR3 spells CASSRSGTKNEQFF. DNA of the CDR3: TGTGCCAGCAGCCGATCCGGGACAAAAAATGAGCAGTTCTTC.

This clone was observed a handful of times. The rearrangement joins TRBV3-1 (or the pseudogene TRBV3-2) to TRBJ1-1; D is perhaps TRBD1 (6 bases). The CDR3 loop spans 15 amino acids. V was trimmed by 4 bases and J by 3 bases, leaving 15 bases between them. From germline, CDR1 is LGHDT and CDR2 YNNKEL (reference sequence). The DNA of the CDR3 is TGTGCCAGCAGCCCAGCCCCGGGACACTACACTGAAGCTTTCTTT. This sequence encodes CASSPAPGHYTEAFF.

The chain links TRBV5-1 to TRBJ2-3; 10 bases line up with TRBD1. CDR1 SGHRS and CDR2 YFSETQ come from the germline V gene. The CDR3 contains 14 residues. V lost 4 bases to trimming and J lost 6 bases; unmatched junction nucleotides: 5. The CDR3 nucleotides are TGCGCCAGCAGCCCGCAGACAGGGGGCGATACGCAGTATTTT. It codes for CASSPQTGGDTQYF. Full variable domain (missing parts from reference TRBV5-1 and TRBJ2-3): KAGVTQTPRYLIKTRGQQVTLSCSPISGHRSVSWYQQTPGQGLQFLFEYFSETQRNKGNFPGRFSGRQFSNSRSEMNVSTLELGDSALYLCASSPQTGGDTQYFGPGTRLTVL.